Listed below are T cell receptor beta chains from one sample, sequenced in a study of Graves' ophthalmopathy and Graves' hyperthyroidism. TCRdb re-called the multiplex PCR reads with MiXCR, one entry per CDR3 protein. The table lists over a million distinct CDR3 sequences, 35% to 40% of them singletons, with around 10% in the top ten. Sequenced: peripheral blood or thyroid tissue (not recorded which). These receptors were collected from an adult man with Graves' hyperthyroidism. Both conserved end residues are part of each CDR3. A D gene is named only where the DNA matches it firmly. A clone size is listed for some rows: how often the clone was seen (once, few, many), or a class if it is expanded.

V	J	size	D	DNA	CDR3
TRBV2	TRBJ1-5	.	TRBD1	TGTGCCAGCAGTGTGGACAGGGTCAATCAGCCCCAGCATTTT	CASSVDRVNQPQHF
TRBV25-1	TRBJ2-7	.	.	TGTGCCAGCAGTGGCACCGGGGGGCAAGCCTACGAGCAGTACTTC	CASSGTGGQAYEQYF
TRBV12-3/TRBV12-4	TRBJ2-5	many	.	TGTGCCAGCAGTTTAGCGGGCAGGGGAGAGACCCAGTACTTC	CASSLAGRGETQYF
TRBV10-3	TRBJ1-1	many	.	TGTGCCATCGGCGGCGAGTTGGATGAAGCTTTCTTT	CAIGGELDEAFF
TRBV29-1	TRBJ2-5	.	TRBD1	TGCAGCGTTGGCCGCAGGGGGCAGACCCAGTACTTC	CSVGRRGQTQYF
TRBV25-1	TRBJ2-7	.	.	TGTGCCAACAGTGAATACGGCGGGGCGTCCTACGAGCAGTACTTC	CANSEYGGASYEQYF
TRBV5-1	TRBJ2-7	.	TRBD2	TGCGCCAGCAGTTATACAGGGACTAGCGTCTACGAGCAGTACTTC	CASSYTGTSVYEQYF
TRBV7-9	TRBJ2-2	many	.	TGTGCCAGCAGCTTAGCGGGCCGCGGCGGGGAGCTGTTTTTT	CASSLAGRGGELFF
TRBV24-1	TRBJ2-5	many	.	TGTGCCACCAGTGTCGGGTTCACGGAGACCCAGTACTTC	CATSVGFTETQYF
TRBV4-3	TRBJ1-4	few	.	TGCGCCAGTGGCCTGGACGTCACTAATGAAAAACTGTTTTTT	CASGLDVTNEKLFF
TRBV7-2	TRBJ1-5	many	.	TGTGCCAGCAGCTTAGAGGGACGGACCAATCAGCCCCAGCATTTT	CASSLEGRTNQPQHF
TRBV10-3	TRBJ2-5	.	.	TGTGCCAGCAGTGAACTAAGAGCCGAGACCCAGTACTTC	CASSELRAETQYF
TRBV24-1	TRBJ2-7	many	.	TGTGCCACCAGTGAAATACAGGGAGAGCAGTACTTC	CATSEIQGEQYF
TRBV24-1	TRBJ2-2	many	.	TGTGCCACCAGTGAGGCCAGGGGATACACCCGGGAGCTGTTTTTT	CATSEARGYTRELFF
TRBV20-1	TRBJ2-5	.	TRBD1	TGCAGAGTAACAGGGGGACAGTCTAAAGAGACCCAGTACTTC	CRVTGGQSKETQYF
TRBV5-1	TRBJ2-5	many	.	TGCGCCAGCAGCTCGACACCGGGGGACCAAGAGACCCAGTACTTC	CASSSTPGDQETQYF
TRBV5-1	TRBJ1-5	few	TRBD1	TGCGCCATCAGCTTAAGTGGACAGGGAGGCCAGCCCCAGCATTTT	CAISLSGQGGQPQHF
TRBV2	TRBJ1-1	many	.	TGTGCCAGCAGTCCGCCCTCCCGGAAGGTAAGGACTGAAGCTTTCTTT	CASSPPSRKVRTEAFF
TRBV9	TRBJ2-2	many	TRBD2	TGTGCCAGCAGCGTAGGGGTCGGCGGGAGTACCGGGGAGCTGTTTTTT	CASSVGVGGSTGELFF
TRBV25-1	TRBJ1-6	.	TRBD1	TGTGCCAGCCAAAAGACAGGGAGTTCACCCCTCCACTTT	CASQKTGSSPLHF
TRBV12-3/TRBV12-4	TRBJ2-7	.	.	TGTGCCAGCAGCCTGCAGACAGGAAGCTACGAGCAGTACTTC	CASSLQTGSYEQYF
TRBV7-3	TRBJ2-7	.	.	TGTGCCAGCAGCTTAACCGGCCAGGACTACGAGCAGTACTTC	CASSLTGQDYEQYF
TRBV6-1	TRBJ2-5	few	TRBD2	TGTGCCAGCAGTTTACGCCTAGCGGGGGGTACTGAGACCCAGTACTTC	CASSLRLAGGTETQYF
TRBV20-1	TRBJ2-7	few	.	TGCAGTGCTAGCTCCGGGGCTAGCCCCTACGAGCAGTACTTC	CSASSGASPYEQYF
TRBV10-1	TRBJ1-1	few	.	TGCGCCGGAACACAGGAGAACACTGAAGCTTTCTTT	CAGTQENTEAFF
TRBV20-1	TRBJ2-7	.	TRBD1	TGCAGTGCACAAGACAGGGGGCGAAGCAATCAGTACTTC	CSAQDRGRSNQYF
TRBV15	TRBJ1-4	.	.	TGTGCCACCAGCGCCCGGGGGTTCGGGGGGTCTGAAAAACTGTTTTTT	CATSARGFGGSEKLFF
TRBV25-1	TRBJ1-6	.	TRBD1	TGTGCCAGGAGGGGGACAGGGGACTCACCCCTCCACTTT	CARRGTGDSPLHF
TRBV11-2	TRBJ2-5	few	.	TGTGCCAGCAGCTTAAGGGGAAGGGGGCAAGAGACCCAGTACTTC	CASSLRGRGQETQYF
TRBV7-8	TRBJ2-5	.	TRBD1	TGTGCCAGCAGCTTAGCTGGACAGGGGGCTACTGGAGAGACCCAGTACTTC	CASSLAGQGATGETQYF
TRBV7-9	TRBJ2-7	.	TRBD2	TGCGCCAGCAGCTTGGCGGGACTAGCGACCTACGAGCAGTACTTC	CASSLAGLATYEQYF
TRBV7-2	TRBJ1-4	once	TRBD1	TGTGCCAGCAGCACCAGGGGGCTTGGACCACCTGAAAAACTGTTTTTT	CASSTRGLGPPEKLFF
TRBV10-3	TRBJ1-5	.	.	TGTGCCAGCAGTGAAGACGGACGATTCGGTCGCAATCAGCCCCAGCATTTT	CASSEDGRFGRNQPQHF
TRBV20-1	TRBJ1-1	many	TRBD1	TGCAGTGCTAAAGGGGGCCTGAACACTGAAGCTTTCTTT	CSAKGGLNTEAFF
TRBV6-5	TRBJ1-1	.	TRBD1	TGTGCCAGCAAAACAGGGGGCGCAGGTGAAGCTTTCTTT	CASKTGGAGEAFF
TRBV20-1	TRBJ1-1	few	.	TGCAGTGCTTCGTTACAGTGGTCTGAAGCTTTCTTT	CSASLQWSEAFF
TRBV7-9	TRBJ1-4	many	TRBD1	TGTGCCAGCAGACAGGGGGACGGTGAAAAACTGTTTTTT	CASRQGDGEKLFF
TRBV20-1	TRBJ1-1	.	.	TGCAGTGCTAGAGATATCAATAATCTCGGCAGGCGGAACACTGAAGCTTTCTTT	CSARDINNLGRRNTEAFF
TRBV7-2	TRBJ2-2	many	.	TGTGCCAGCAGTTGGACAGCTAACACGAACACCGGGGAGCTGTTTTTT	CASSWTANTNTGELFF
TRBV2	TRBJ1-2	many	TRBD1	TGTGCCAGCAACCAGGGGGCGGCGAACTATGGCTACACCTTC	CASNQGAANYGYTF
TRBV10-3	TRBJ1-1	many	.	TGTGCCATCAGGGGGACCGGGAACACTGAAGCTTTCTTT	CAIRGTGNTEAFF
TRBV29-1	TRBJ1-1	.	.	TGCAGCGCTGGGAAGGGGATGAGCACTGAAGCTTTCTTT	CSAGKGMSTEAFF
TRBV6-5	TRBJ1-6	few	.	TGTGCCAGCGGAGACTCACGGGGGTTTCTTTCACCCCTCCACTTT	CASGDSRGFLSPLHF
TRBV30	TRBJ1-1	few	.	TGTGCCTGGAGTGTATCGACAACTGAAGCTTTCTTT	CAWSVSTTEAFF
TRBV6-2/TRBV6-3	TRBJ2-5	few	.	TGTGCCAGCAGTTGGAGGCGCCAAGAGACCCAGTACTTC	CASSWRRQETQYF
TRBV11-2	TRBJ2-7	.	.	TGTGCCAGCAGCTCCTCTCTCTACTACGAGCAGTACTTC	CASSSSLYYEQYF
TRBV11-2	TRBJ2-5	.	TRBD2	TGTGCCAGCAGCTTAGGGGGACTAGCGGGGAAAGAGACCCAGTACTTC	CASSLGGLAGKETQYF
TRBV10-2	TRBJ1-6	many	.	TGCGCCAGCAGGGGAGGGTCTAACCTTCATAATTCACCCCTCCACTTT	CASRGGSNLHNSPLHF
TRBV15	TRBJ2-2	once	TRBD1	TGTGCCACCAGCAGAGATTGGGAGACAGGGATTTTTACCGGGGAGCTGTTTTTT	CATSRDWETGIFTGELFF
TRBV6-5	TRBJ1-1	.	.	TGTGCCAGCAGCTCCGACACTGAAGCTTCCTTT	CASSSDTEASF
TRBV7-3	TRBJ1-1	few	.	TGTGCCAGCAGCTCGATTCGGAACACTGAAGCTTTCTTT	CASSSIRNTEAFF
TRBV15	TRBJ1-1	.	.	TGTGCCACCAGCATAGTTGGGAACACTGAAGCTTTCTTT	CATSIVGNTEAFF
TRBV7-2	TRBJ1-5	many	TRBD1	TGTGCCAGCAGCTTACCCGGGACAGGGGATCAGCCCCAGCATTTT	CASSLPGTGDQPQHF
TRBV6-6	TRBJ1-1	.	.	TGTGCCGGCAGTTACCCAAGTCGACAACGAAAAGCTTTCTTT	CAGSYPSRQRKAFF
TRBV7-2	TRBJ1-4	few	.	TGCGCCAGCAGTGTGTCCGGGGGGTCAGATGAAAAACTGTTTTTT	CASSVSGGSDEKLFF
TRBV24-1	TRBJ1-5	.	.	TGTGCCACCAGCGCCGGACAAACCAATCAGCCCCAGCATTTT	CATSAGQTNQPQHF
TRBV9	TRBJ1-1	.	.	TGTGCCAGCAGCTTATTTGGACAGCACCGGAACACTGAAGCTTTCTTT	CASSLFGQHRNTEAFF